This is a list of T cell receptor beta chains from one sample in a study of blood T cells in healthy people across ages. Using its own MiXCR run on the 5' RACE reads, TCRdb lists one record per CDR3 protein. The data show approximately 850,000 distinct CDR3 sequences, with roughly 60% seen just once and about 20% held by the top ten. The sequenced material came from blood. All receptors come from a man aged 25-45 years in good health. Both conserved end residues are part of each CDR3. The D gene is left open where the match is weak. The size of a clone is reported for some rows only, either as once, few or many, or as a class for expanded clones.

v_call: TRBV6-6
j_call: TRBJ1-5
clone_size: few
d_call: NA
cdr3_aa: CASRMGQNQPQHF
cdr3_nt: TGTGCCAGCAGGATGGGGCAAAATCAGCCCCAGCATTTT

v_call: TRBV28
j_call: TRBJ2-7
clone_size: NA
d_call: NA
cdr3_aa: CASSPRGSEQYF
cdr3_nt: TGTGCCAGCTCCCCTAGGGGTTCCGAGCAGTACTTC

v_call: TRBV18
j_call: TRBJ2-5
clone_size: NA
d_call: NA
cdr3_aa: CASSPEDGIEETQYF
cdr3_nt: TGTGCCAGCTCACCAGAGGACGGAATAGAAGAGACCCAGTACTTC

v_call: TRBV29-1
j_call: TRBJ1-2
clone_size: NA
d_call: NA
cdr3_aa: CSSLRVNEYGYTF
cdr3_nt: TGCAGCTCGCTCCGGGTCAACGAGTATGGCTACACCTTC

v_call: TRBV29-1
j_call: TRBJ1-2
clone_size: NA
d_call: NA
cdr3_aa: CSSQGAPAEGYTF
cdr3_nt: TGCAGCAGCCAAGGGGCGCCGGCGGAGGGCTACACCTTC

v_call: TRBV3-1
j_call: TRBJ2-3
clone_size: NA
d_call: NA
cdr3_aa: CASSPMGDTQYF
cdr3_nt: TGTGCCAGCAGCCCGATGGGAGATACGCAGTATTTT

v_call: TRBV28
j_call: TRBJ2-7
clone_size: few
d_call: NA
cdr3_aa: CATLAFPYEQYF
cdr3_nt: TGTGCCACCCTAGCGTTCCCCTACGAGCAGTACTTC

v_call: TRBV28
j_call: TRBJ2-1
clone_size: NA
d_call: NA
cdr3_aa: CASLDTSRDEQFF
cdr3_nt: TGTGCCAGCCTTGACACTAGCAGAGATGAGCAGTTCTTC

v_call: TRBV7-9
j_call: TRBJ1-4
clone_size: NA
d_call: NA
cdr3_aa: CASSSTPGVATNEKLFF
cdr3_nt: TGTGCCAGCAGCTCAACACCAGGGGTTGCAACTAATGAAAAACTGTTTTTT

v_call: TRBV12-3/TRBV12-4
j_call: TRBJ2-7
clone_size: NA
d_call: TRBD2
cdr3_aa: CASNLGGTTYEQYF
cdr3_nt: TGTGCCAGCAACTTGGGCGGGACTACCTACGAGCAGTACTTC

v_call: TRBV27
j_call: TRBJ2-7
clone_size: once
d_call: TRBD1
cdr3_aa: CASSFLGTGSYEQYF
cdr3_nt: TGTGCCAGCAGTTTCCTCGGGACAGGATCCTACGAGCAGTACTTC

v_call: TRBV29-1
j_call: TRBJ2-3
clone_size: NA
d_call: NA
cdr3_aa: CSVRGDTQYF
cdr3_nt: TGCAGCGTGCGCGGGGATACGCAGTATTTT

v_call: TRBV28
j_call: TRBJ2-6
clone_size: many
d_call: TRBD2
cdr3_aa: CASSPGGSGANVLTF
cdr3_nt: TGTGCCAGCAGCCCGGGGGGCTCTGGGGCCAACGTCCTGACTTTC

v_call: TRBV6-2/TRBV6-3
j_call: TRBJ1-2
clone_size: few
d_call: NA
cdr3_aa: CASRSPLGADYGYTF
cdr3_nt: TGTGCCAGCAGGAGTCCTTTGGGGGCGGACTATGGCTACACCTTC

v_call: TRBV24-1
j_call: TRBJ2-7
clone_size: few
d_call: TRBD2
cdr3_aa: CATSDRYSGRNEQYF
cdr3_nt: TGTGCCACCAGTGATCGATATTCCGGGAGGAACGAGCAGTACTTC

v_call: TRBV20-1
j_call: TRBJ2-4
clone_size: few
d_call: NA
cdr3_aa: CSATQLAKNIQYF
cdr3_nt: TGCAGTGCCACACAGCTGGCCAAAAACATTCAGTACTTC

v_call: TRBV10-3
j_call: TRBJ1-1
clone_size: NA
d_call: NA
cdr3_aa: CAISQEEGTEAFF
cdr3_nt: TGTGCCATCAGCCAGGAAGAGGGGACTGAAGCTTTCTTT

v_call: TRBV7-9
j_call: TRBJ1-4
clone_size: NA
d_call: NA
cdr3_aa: CASSLDPEKLFF
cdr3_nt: TGTGCCAGCAGCTTAGATCCTGAAAAACTGTTTTTT

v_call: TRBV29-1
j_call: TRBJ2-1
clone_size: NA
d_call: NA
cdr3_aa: CSGADRSSYNEQFF
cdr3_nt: TGCAGCGGGGCGGACAGAAGCTCCTACAATGAGCAGTTCTTC

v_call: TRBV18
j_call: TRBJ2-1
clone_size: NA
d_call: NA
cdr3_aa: CASSPGVTRDNEQFF
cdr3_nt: TGTGCCAGCTCTCCCGGGGTCACCAGGGACAATGAGCAGTTCTTC

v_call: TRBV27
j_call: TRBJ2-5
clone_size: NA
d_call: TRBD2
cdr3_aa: CASSLALAGGETQYF
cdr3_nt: TGTGCCAGCAGTTTAGCACTAGCGGGAGGGGAGACCCAGTACTTC

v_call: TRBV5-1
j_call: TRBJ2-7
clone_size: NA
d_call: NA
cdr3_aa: CASRDGANYEQYF
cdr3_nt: TGCGCCAGCAGGGATGGGGCTAACTACGAGCAGTACTTC

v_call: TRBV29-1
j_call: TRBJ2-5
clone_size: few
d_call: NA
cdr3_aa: CSVEDASQETQYF
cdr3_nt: TGCAGCGTTGAAGATGCTAGCCAGGAGACCCAGTACTTC

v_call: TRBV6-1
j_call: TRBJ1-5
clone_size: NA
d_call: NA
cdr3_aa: CASSVRQNQPQHF
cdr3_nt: TGTGCCAGCAGTGTACGACAAAATCAGCCCCAGCATTTT

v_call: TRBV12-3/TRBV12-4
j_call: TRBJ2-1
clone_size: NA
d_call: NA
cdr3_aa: CASSPAKGIDYRYNEQFF
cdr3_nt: TGTGCCAGCAGTCCTGCAAAAGGAATAGATTATCGCTACAATGAGCAGTTCTTC

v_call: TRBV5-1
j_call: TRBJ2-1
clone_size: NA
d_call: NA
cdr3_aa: CASSLNQGYNEQFF
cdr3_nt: TGCGCCAGCAGCTTGAATCAGGGGTACAATGAGCAGTTCTTC

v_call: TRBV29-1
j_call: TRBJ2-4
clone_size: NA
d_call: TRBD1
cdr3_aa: CSVGRDSGIQYF
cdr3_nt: TGCAGCGTTGGAAGGGACAGTGGCATTCAGTACTTC

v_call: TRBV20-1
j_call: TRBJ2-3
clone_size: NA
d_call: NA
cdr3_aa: CSARDYSRAGTDTQYF
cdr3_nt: TGCAGTGCTAGAGACTATTCCCGGGCGGGCACAGATACGCAGTATTTT

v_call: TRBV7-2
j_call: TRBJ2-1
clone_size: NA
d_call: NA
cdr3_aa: CASSLQAGSSYNEQFF
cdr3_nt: TGTGCCAGCAGCTTACAGGCGGGGAGCTCCTACAATGAGCAGTTCTTC

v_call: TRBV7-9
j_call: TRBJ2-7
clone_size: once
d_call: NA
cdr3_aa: CASSLGSAGYEQYF
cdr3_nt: TGTGCCAGCAGCTTGGGATCAGCGGGCTACGAGCAGTACTTC

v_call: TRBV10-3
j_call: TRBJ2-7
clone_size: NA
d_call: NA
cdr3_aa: CAIRPKGDSSYKQYF
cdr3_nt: TGTGCCATCAGGCCCAAAGGGGATAGCTCCTACAAGCAGTACTTC

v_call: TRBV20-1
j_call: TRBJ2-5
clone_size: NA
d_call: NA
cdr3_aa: CSVKLGETQYF
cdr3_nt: TGCAGTGTAAAGCTTGGAGAGACCCAGTACTTC

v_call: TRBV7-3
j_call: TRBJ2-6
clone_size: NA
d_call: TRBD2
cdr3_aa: CASSLTPLAGGSGANVLTF
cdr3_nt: TGTGCCAGCAGCCTCACCCCACTAGCGGGAGGGTCGGGGGCCAACGTCCTGACTTTC

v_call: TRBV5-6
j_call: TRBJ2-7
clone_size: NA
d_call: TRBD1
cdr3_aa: CASSNRDSSYEQYF
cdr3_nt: TGTGCCAGCAGCAACCGGGACAGCTCCTACGAGCAGTACTTC

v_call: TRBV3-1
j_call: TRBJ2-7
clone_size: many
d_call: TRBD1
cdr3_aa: CASSQSTGGEQYF
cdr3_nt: TGTGCCAGCAGCCAATCCACAGGGGGCGAGCAGTACTTC

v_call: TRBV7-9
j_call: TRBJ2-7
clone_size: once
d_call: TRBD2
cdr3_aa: CASSYRGVSYEQYF
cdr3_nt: TGTGCCAGCAGCTACCGGGGGGTCTCCTACGAGCAGTACTTC

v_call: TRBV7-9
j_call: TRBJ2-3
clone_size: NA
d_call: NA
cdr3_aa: CASSRLGQTDTQYF
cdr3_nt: TGTGCCAGCAGCCGCCTGGGGCAGACAGATACGCAGTATTTT

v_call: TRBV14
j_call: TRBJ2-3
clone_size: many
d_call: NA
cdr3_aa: CASSGPRRGDTQYF
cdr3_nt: TGTGCCAGCAGCGGACCGAGGCGGGGAGATACGCAGTATTTT

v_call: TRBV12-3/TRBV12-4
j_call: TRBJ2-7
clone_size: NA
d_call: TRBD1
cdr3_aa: CASSTKSRGREEQYF
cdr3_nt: TGTGCCAGCAGCACAAAATCCAGGGGGCGCGAAGAGCAGTACTTC

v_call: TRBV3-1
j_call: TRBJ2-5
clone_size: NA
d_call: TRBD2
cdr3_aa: CASSHSGRAGETQYF
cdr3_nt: TGTGCCAGCAGCCACAGCGGGAGGGCCGGGGAGACCCAGTACTTC

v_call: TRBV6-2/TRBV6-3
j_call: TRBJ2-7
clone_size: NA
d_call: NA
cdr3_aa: CAISLHLTVRRYEQYF
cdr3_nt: TGTGCCATCAGCCTCCACTTGACAGTTAGGAGGTACGAGCAGTACTTC

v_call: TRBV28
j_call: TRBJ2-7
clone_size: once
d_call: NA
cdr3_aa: CASSLLLGKYEQYF
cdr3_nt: TGTGCCAGCAGTTTACTCCTAGGAAAGTACGAGCAGTACTTC

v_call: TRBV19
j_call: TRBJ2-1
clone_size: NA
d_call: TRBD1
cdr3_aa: CASSSRDRGNEQFF
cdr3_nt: TGTGCCAGTAGTTCCCGGGACAGGGGAAATGAGCAGTTCTTC

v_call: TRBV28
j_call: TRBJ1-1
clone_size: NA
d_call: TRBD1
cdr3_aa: CASSLDRAEAFF
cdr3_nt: TGTGCCAGCAGTTTAGACAGGGCAGAAGCTTTCTTT

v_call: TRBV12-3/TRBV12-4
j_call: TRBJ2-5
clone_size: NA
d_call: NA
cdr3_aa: CASSWIVQETQYF
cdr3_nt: TGTGCCAGCAGTTGGATAGTGCAAGAGACCCAGTACTTC